These T cell receptor beta chains were read from a single sample in a study of T cell responses to AZD1222 COVID-19 vaccine. Sequencing used immunoSEQ multiplex PCR; TCRdb keeps in-frame clones, though not all of them. The table records 180,000 or so clones, over 90% of them present only once. This specimen was peripheral blood, taken 28 days after the second AZD1222 dose. All receptors come from an adult who received the AZD1222 COVID-19 vaccine. Each CDR3 is given with its conserved first and last residue. A D gene is named only where the DNA matches it firmly. Expanded clones are given a class, and other clones once, few, many or no size at all.

j_call v_call clone_size d_call cdr3_nt cdr3_aa
TRBJ2-7 TRBV5-4 . . TGTGCCAGCAGCTTGGATATGAAGGGAACCCACGAGCAGTACTTC CASSLDMKGTHEQYF
TRBJ1-3 TRBV11-2 . . TGTGCCAGCAGCTCCAGGGGATCAGGAAACACCATATATTTT CASSSRGSGNTIYF
TRBJ1-5 TRBV19 . TRBD1 TGTGCCAGCACCTCGGGACAGAACTACAATCAGCCCCAGCATTTT CASTSGQNYNQPQHF
TRBJ1-2 TRBV30 few . TGTGCCTGGAGTGGGGGCGGGGGCTACACCTTC CAWSGGGGYTF
TRBJ1-4 TRBV4-3 . . TGCGCCAGCAGCCAAGCAGAGAGAACTAATGAAAAACTGTTTTTT CASSQAERTNEKLFF
TRBJ2-3 TRBV30 . . TGTGCCTGGAGCGCACCCGGACAGATACTCACAGATACGCAGTATTTT CAWSAPGQILTDTQYF
TRBJ1-1 TRBV3-1/TRBV3-2 . TRBD1 TGTGCCAGCAGCCAAGGGGCAGGGGGAACTGAAGCTTTCTTT CASSQGAGGTEAFF
TRBJ2-7 TRBV4-2 . TRBD2 TGTGCCAGCAGCCAGTCCGCGGGGGGTGCCTACGAGCAGTACTTC CASSQSAGGAYEQYF
TRBJ2-2 TRBV7-9 few . TGTGCCAGCAGCTTAGACGTCGGGAACACCGGGGAGCTGTTTTTT CASSLDVGNTGELFF
TRBJ2-3 TRBV5-1 once TRBD2 TGCGCCAGCAGCACCTGGACTAGCGGGAGCGATACGCAGTATTTT CASSTWTSGSDTQYF
TRBJ1-3 TRBV6-5 . . TGTGCCAGCAGTTACGGCAGTCTCTCTGGAAACACCATATATTTT CASSYGSLSGNTIYF
TRBJ2-7 TRBV5-1 . . TGCGCCAGCAGGGGGGGACCGAGCTCCTACGAGCAGTACTTC CASRGGPSSYEQYF
TRBJ1-5 TRBV28 . . TGTGCCAGCAGTTTACCGGAATTGGGTGGGCAGCCCCAGCATTTT CASSLPELGGQPQHF
TRBJ2-5 TRBV7-9 . TRBD2 TGTGCCAGCAGGCCTACTAGCGGAGGGGGGGAGACCCAGTACTTC CASRPTSGGGETQYF
TRBJ2-3 TRBV29-1 once TRBD1 TGCAGCGTTGCGGGACAGGGGTATTCAGATACGCAGTATTTT CSVAGQGYSDTQYF
TRBJ2-7 TRBV6-2/TRBV6-3 once . TGTGCCAGCAGTTACCCCTTTACCGACAGAAGCTACGAGCAGTACTTC CASSYPFTDRSYEQYF
TRBJ2-3 TRBV5-1 . . TGCGCCAGCAGCCCCCAAGTTACAGATACGCAGTATTTT CASSPQVTDTQYF
TRBJ2-3 TRBV9 . TRBD2 TGTGCCAGCAGCGTAGCTACGACTAGCGGGGACACAGATACGCAGTATTTT CASSVATTSGDTDTQYF
TRBJ1-1 TRBV5-5 . . TGTGCCAGCAGCCCCGGCCCAAGGGCGCGGGGCACTGAAGCTTTCTTT CASSPGPRARGTEAFF
TRBJ1-5 TRBV10-3 . TRBD1 TGTGCCATCAGTGAGTCCGGACAGGGGGCAGGGAGCAATCAGCCCCAGCATTTT CAISESGQGAGSNQPQHF
TRBJ2-1 TRBV5-1 . . TGCGCCAGCAGCCCCCGGGGGGCGGCTAAATACAATGAGCAGTTCTTC CASSPRGAAKYNEQFF
TRBJ1-5 TRBV5-5 . . TGTGCCAGCAGCTCCGGGACATCGAATCAGCCCCAGCATTTT CASSSGTSNQPQHF
TRBJ1-5 TRBV28 . . TGTGCCAGCGTAGGAGGTCAGTTGGTTGGTCAGCCCCAGCATTTT CASVGGQLVGQPQHF
TRBJ1-5 TRBV28 . . TGTGCCAGCAGCCTTAGATTTCAGGGAGATCAGCCCCAGCATTTT CASSLRFQGDQPQHF
TRBJ2-2 TRBV7-2 . TRBD1 TGTGCCAGCAGCTTATCCAGGACAGGGCCCGGGGAGCTGTTTTTT CASSLSRTGPGELFF
TRBJ2-6 TRBV5-1 . . TGCGCCACGTCCCCGCAGGGATTCTCTGGGGCCAACGTCCTGACTTTC CATSPQGFSGANVLTF
TRBJ1-3 TRBV21-1 once . TGTGCCAGCAGCAAGCCCGATCGGAGCTCTGGAAACACCATATATTTT CASSKPDRSSGNTIYF
TRBJ2-4 TRBV7-8 once . TGTGCCAGCAGCTCCACCCGGCTAGCCAAAAACATTCAGTACTTC CASSSTRLAKNIQYF
TRBJ1-5 TRBV7-2 . . TGTGCCAGCAGCCCCGTCCAGGATCAGCCCCAGCATTTT CASSPVQDQPQHF
TRBJ2-2 TRBV29-1 . TRBD2 TGCAGCGTCCCGAAGCGGGAGTTGTCCGGGGAGCTGTTTTTT CSVPKRELSGELFF
TRBJ2-1 TRBV19 . . TGTGCCAGTAGTATCTCACCGGGCGGGTACAATGAGCAGTTCTTC CASSISPGGYNEQFF
TRBJ1-2 TRBV10-3 . . TGTGCCATCAGTGAGTCAACCGGACAGAGCTCTTATGGCTACACCTTC CAISESTGQSSYGYTF